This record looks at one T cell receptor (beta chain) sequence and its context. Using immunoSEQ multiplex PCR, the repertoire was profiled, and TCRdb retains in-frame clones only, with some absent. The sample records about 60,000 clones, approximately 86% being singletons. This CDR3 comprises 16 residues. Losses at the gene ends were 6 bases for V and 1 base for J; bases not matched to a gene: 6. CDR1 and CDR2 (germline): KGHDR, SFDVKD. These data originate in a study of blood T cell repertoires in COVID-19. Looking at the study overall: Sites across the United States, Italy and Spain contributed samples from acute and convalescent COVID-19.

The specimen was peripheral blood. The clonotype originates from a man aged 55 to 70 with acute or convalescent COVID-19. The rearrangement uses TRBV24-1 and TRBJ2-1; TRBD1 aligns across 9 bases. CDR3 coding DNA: TGTGCCACCAGTTCACGACAGGGGGAGTCCTACAATGAGCAGTTCTTC. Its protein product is CATSSRQGESYNEQFF.